This T cell receptor beta chain was captured by sequencing in a study of blood T cell repertoires in COVID-19. Turning to the study itself: Sites across the United States, Italy and Spain contributed samples from acute and convalescent COVID-19. In each case, the material was cDNA or gDNA derived from T cells, B-cell-depleted T cells, or PBMCs.

Participants' own reports of clinical history determined their cohort assignment. Either two negative PCRs, clearance, or symptom resolution qualified Cohort 3 donors as recovered. Sequencing was performed with immunoSEQ multiplex PCR; in TCRdb, only in-frame clones are kept and a portion is missing. The data hold more than 350,000 clones, with 85% to 90% observed a single time. Germline V CDR1 and CDR2: LGHNT, FRNRAP. Trimming removed 4 bases from V and 5 bases from J, with 8 bases in between. The CDR3 consists of 12 residues. This sequence joins TRBV12-5 and TRBJ1-2; D possibly corresponds to TRBD1 (5 bases). This sequence was found in a man aged 18 to 29 who had recovered from COVID-19. The specimen sequenced was PBMCs or T cells enriched from blood (not recorded which). This CDR3 is CASGSAGYGYTF. As DNA, the CDR3 is TGTGCTAGTGGTTCTGCAGGGTATGGCTACACCTTC.